Listed below are T cell receptor beta chains from one sample, sequenced in a study of blood T cell repertoires in COVID-19. TCRdb keeps only in-frame clones here, not all; method: immunoSEQ multiplex PCR. The sample contains around 70,000 clones, less than 85% of which appear only once. Sequencing was done on a sample of peripheral blood. Receptor source: a man in his sixties with acute or convalescent COVID-19. Both conserved end residues are part of each CDR3. A D gene is named only where the DNA matches it firmly. The size entry is marked missing in some rows and otherwise reads once, few, many or a size class.

clone size	J gene	V gene	D gene	CDR3 protein	CDR3 DNA
.	TRBJ2-2	TRBV15	TRBD1	CATSRGQASLFGELFF	TGTGCCACCAGCAGGGGACAGGCCAGTTTGTTCGGGGAGCTGTTTTTT
.	TRBJ2-3	TRBV13	TRBD2	CASSLRLAGVTDTQYF	TGTGCCAGCAGCTTAAGACTAGCGGGGGTAACAGATACGCAGTATTTT
.	TRBJ2-1	TRBV6-5	.	CASSYTRGEQFF	TGTGCCAGCAGTTACACGCGTGGTGAGCAGTTCTTC
.	TRBJ2-7	TRBV6-5	.	CASSRRDSRNEQYF	TGTGCCAGCAGTCGCCGGGACTCCCGAAACGAGCAGTACTTC
few	TRBJ1-2	TRBV29-1	.	CSVAGTPSMTYTF	TGCAGCGTCGCCGGGACACCCTCTATGACCTACACCTTC
.	TRBJ2-1	TRBV2	TRBD1	CASRVNRGRGSDEQFF	TGTGCCAGCAGAGTCAACAGGGGGCGAGGGTCCGATGAGCAGTTCTTC
once	TRBJ2-1	TRBV6-1	.	CASSEANRERSYNEQFF	TGTGCCAGCAGTGAAGCGAACAGGGAACGATCCTACAATGAGCAGTTCTTC
.	TRBJ1-2	TRBV18	.	CASSPGTPAIGYTF	TGTGCCAGCTCACCAGGGACACCAGCCATAGGCTACACCTTC
.	TRBJ2-1	TRBV2	TRBD2	CASSDIGGDGEQFF	TGTGCCAGCAGTGATATCGGGGGGGACGGTGAGCAGTTCTTC
.	TRBJ2-3	TRBV6-2/TRBV6-3	TRBD2	CASIPAPTSGHRGDTQYF	TGTGCCAGCATCCCCGCCCCAACTAGCGGGCATCGAGGAGATACGCAGTATTTT
.	TRBJ2-1	TRBV7-6	TRBD1	CASSLRQGTYNEQFF	TGTGCCAGCAGCTTGAGACAGGGCACCTACAATGAGCAGTTCTTC
.	TRBJ2-2	TRBV30	.	CAWTHRTTTGELFF	TGTGCCTGGACCCATCGGACAACCACCGGGGAGCTGTTTTTT
few	TRBJ1-2	TRBV9	.	CASSVAEENYGYTF	TGTGCCAGCAGCGTAGCAGAGGAGAACTATGGCTACACCTTC
.	TRBJ1-1	TRBV29-1	.	CSAVVGGMNTEAFF	TGCAGCGCAGTTGTAGGGGGTATGAACACTGAAGCTTTCTTT
.	TRBJ1-5	TRBV14	.	CASSQTGLNQPQHF	TGTGCCAGCAGCCAAACAGGCCTCAATCAGCCCCAGCATTTT
few	TRBJ1-4	TRBV5-1	.	CASSPARLNEKLFF	TGCGCCAGCAGCCCGGCGCGGCTTAATGAAAAACTGTTTTTT
few	TRBJ1-1	TRBV10-2	.	CASSELLVNTEAFF	TGCGCCAGCAGTGAGTTACTCGTGAACACTGAAGCTTTCTTT
.	TRBJ2-2	TRBV7-2	TRBD2	CASSLLAGNPNTGELFF	TGTGCCAGCAGCTTACTAGCGGGTAACCCGAACACCGGGGAGCTGTTTTTT
.	TRBJ1-1	TRBV30	.	CAWSVLGRGNTEAFF	TGTGCCTGGAGTGTACTAGGTCGGGGGAACACTGAAGCTTTCTTT
.	TRBJ2-3	TRBV29-1	.	CSVVGQITDTQYF	TGCAGCGTAGTTGGACAGATCACAGATACGCAGTATTTT
.	TRBJ1-2	TRBV27	TRBD1	CASSLRTGWDGYTF	TGTGCCAGCAGTCTCCGGACAGGGTGGGATGGCTACACCTTC
once	TRBJ2-7	TRBV10-3	.	CAISRDSYEQYF	TGTGCCATCAGCAGGGATAGCTACGAGCAGTACTTC
.	TRBJ1-1	TRBV19	TRBD1	CASSILGQALTEAFF	TGTGCCAGTAGTATACTGGGACAGGCCCTTACTGAAGCTTTCTTT
.	TRBJ2-1	TRBV6-1	.	CASSAASVLAIDNEQFF	TGTGCCAGCAGTGCGGCAAGCGTCCTAGCCATTGACAATGAGCAGTTCTTC
few	TRBJ2-5	TRBV5-6	.	CASSLAAGRKTQYF	TGTGCCAGCAGCTTGGCCGCGGGCCGGAAGACCCAGTACTTC
.	TRBJ2-4	TRBV6-5	.	CASSPIEGKNIQYF	TGTGCCAGCAGCCCGATTGAGGGTAAAAACATTCAGTACTTC
.	TRBJ1-6	TRBV18	TRBD1	CASSPGTGVDSPLHF	TGTGCCAGCTCACCCGGGACAGGGGTTGATTCACCCCTCCACTTT
.	TRBJ1-5	TRBV11-2	TRBD1	CASSPDRGDQPQHF	TGTGCCAGCAGCCCGGACAGGGGGGATCAGCCCCAGCATTTT
.	TRBJ2-3	TRBV29-1	.	CSVGGSTDTQYF	TGCAGCGTTGGCGGTAGCACAGATACGCAGTATTTT
.	TRBJ1-2	TRBV19	TRBD1	CASSPRDSHGYTF	TGTGCCAGTAGTCCCCGGGACAGCCATGGCTACACCTTC
.	TRBJ1-3	TRBV6-2/TRBV6-3	.	CASSYSTGGGNTIYF	TGTGCCAGCAGTTACTCGACCGGGGGTGGAAACACCATATATTTT
.	TRBJ1-2	TRBV18	.	CASSPDSLYGYTF	TGTGCCAGCTCACCAGACAGTCTCTATGGCTACACCTTC
.	TRBJ1-2	TRBV10-3	TRBD1	CATTTGVGYTF	TGTGCCACTACGACAGGGGTCGGCTACACCTTC
.	TRBJ1-2	TRBV5-1	TRBD1	CASTLDPGQDYGYTF	TGCGCCAGTACCCTTGATCCGGGACAGGACTATGGCTACACCTTC
.	TRBJ1-2	TRBV24-1	TRBD1	CATSVRAGGVDGYTF	TGTGCCACCAGTGTACGGGCAGGGGGCGTTGATGGCTACACCTTC
.	TRBJ2-5	TRBV6-5	TRBD2	CASRLQLAGSETQYF	TGTGCCAGCAGGCTGCAATTAGCGGGGTCGGAGACCCAGTACTTC
.	TRBJ2-2	TRBV12-3/TRBV12-4	.	CASSPGGAGELFF	TGTGCCAGCAGTCCAGGAGGGGCCGGGGAGCTGTTTTTT
once	TRBJ1-4	TRBV7-6	.	CASSGTGGTGEKLFF	TGTGCCAGCAGCGGGACCGGAGGGACTGGAGAAAAACTGTTTTTT
.	TRBJ1-2	TRBV18	.	CASSPHHQGYGYTF	TGTGCCAGCTCACCACACCACCAGGGTTATGGCTACACCTTC
.	TRBJ2-5	TRBV4-3	.	CASSQDSSRGETQYF	TGCGCCAGCAGCCAAGACAGTAGCCGAGGGGAGACCCAGTACTTC
.	TRBJ1-5	TRBV24-1	TRBD1	CATSSRDRYQPQHF	TGTGCCACCAGTAGCCGGGACAGGTATCAGCCCCAGCATTTT
once	TRBJ2-7	TRBV29-1	TRBD1	CSVGQNTNEQYF	TGCAGCGTGGGACAGAACACCAACGAGCAGTACTTC
.	TRBJ1-2	TRBV11-3	.	CASSSSTGFLGGYTF	TGTGCCAGCAGCTCCTCGACAGGTTTCCTCGGAGGCTACACCTTC
.	TRBJ1-1	TRBV5-1	TRBD1	CASSLDSGGDSEAFF	TGCGCCAGCAGCTTGGATTCAGGGGGTGACTCTGAAGCTTTCTTT
once	TRBJ1-2	TRBV6-5	TRBD1	CASSRDRQAYGYTF	TGTGCCAGCAGCCGGGACAGGCAAGCCTATGGCTACACCTTC
.	TRBJ1-3	TRBV28	.	CASRSTADTIYF	TGTGCCAGCAGGTCGACAGCCGACACCATATATTTT
.	TRBJ2-5	TRBV3-1/TRBV3-2	.	CASSQRVGLAETQYF	TGTGCCAGCAGCCAACGCGTTGGGCTGGCGGAGACCCAGTACTTC
.	TRBJ1-6	TRBV7-2	TRBD1	CASSLQGVGSPLHF	TGTGCCAGCAGCTTACAGGGGGTAGGCTCACCCCTCCACTTT
.	TRBJ2-5	TRBV7-9	.	CASSYRSNRAQETQYF	TGTGCCAGCAGCTACCGGTCGAACAGGGCCCAAGAGACCCAGTACTTC
.	TRBJ1-4	TRBV4-1	.	CASSRTGVNEKLFF	TGCGCCAGCAGCAGAACAGGAGTTAATGAAAAACTGTTTTTT
.	TRBJ2-3	TRBV5-4	TRBD2	CASSYGGGFGDTQYF	TGTGCCAGCAGCTATGGCGGGGGGTTTGGAGATACGCAGTATTTT
.	TRBJ1-1	TRBV5-6	.	CASSRGKNTEAFF	TGTGCCAGCAGTAGGGGGAAGAACACTGAAGCTTTCTTT
.	TRBJ2-2	TRBV10-1	.	CASSGGYTGELFF	TGCGCCAGCAGTGGCGGGTACACCGGGGAGCTGTTTTTT
.	TRBJ2-7	TRBV6-5	.	CASSNRVPYEQYF	TGTGCCAGCAGTAACAGGGTCCCCTACGAGCAGTACTTC
many	TRBJ2-7	TRBV6-6	.	CASSAYYEQYF	TGTGCCAGCAGCGCCTACTACGAGCAGTACTTC
.	TRBJ2-3	TRBV4-3	TRBD2	CASSQEASGGADTQYF	TGCGCCAGCAGCCAAGAGGCTAGCGGGGGGGCTGATACGCAGTATTTT
.	TRBJ2-5	TRBV11-2	.	CASSPSGFGETQYF	TGTGCCAGCAGCCCCTCAGGGTTCGGCGAGACCCAGTACTTC
.	TRBJ1-1	TRBV3-1/TRBV3-2	TRBD1	CASSLQGVSAEAFF	TGTGCCAGCAGCTTACAGGGGGTATCCGCTGAAGCTTTCTTT
few	TRBJ1-3	TRBV2	.	CASSRGAGNTIYF	TGTGCCAGCTCGCGGGGGGCTGGAAACACCATATATTTT